These 11 T cell receptor beta chains came from one sample sequenced in a study of shared clonotypes between healthy human individuals. Clones were read by immunoSEQ multiplex PCR, and TCRdb kept only the in-frame ones, dropping some. The sample lists 100,000 to 130,000 clones, roughly two thirds occurring once. Sample: memory CD8+ T cells sorted from blood. The subset: CD45RO+ cells pooled with CCR7-negative TemRA cells. The receptor set was obtained from a woman between 25 and 40 years old in good health.

This sequence joins TRBV7-9 and TRBJ2-1, with D possibly being TRBD2 (6 bases). Germline assignment: CDR1 SEHNR and CDR2 FQNEAQ (reference sequence). The CDR3 is made up of 16 amino acids. Trimming stripped 6 bases from V and 1 base from J, with 16 bases between. DNA of the CDR3: TGTGCCAGCAGTAGGACGACGGGACTTTCCTACAATGAGCAGTTCTTC. Translation gives CASSRTTGLSYNEQFF.

This clone was seen repeatedly, ten times or more. This sequence joins TRBV6-1 and TRBJ2-7; D is perhaps TRBD1 (7 bases). Germline-derived CDR1 and CDR2 are MNHNS and SASEGT. The CDR3 covers 16 residues. The V end lost 2 bases, the J end lost 0 bases, and 14 bases lay between the germline ends. As DNA, the CDR3 is TGTGCCAGCAGTGAAACTGGCGGGGACAGCTCCTACGAGCAGTACTTC. Protein product: CASSETGGDSSYEQYF.

There are many counts of this clone. This chain connects TRBV19 to TRBJ2-1; 9 bases map to TRBD2. CDR3 length: 15 amino acids. Per the germline V gene, CDR1 is LNHDA and CDR2 is SQIVND (reference sequence). V was pared by 9 bases and J by 7 bases, with 13 bases of the junction left unmatched. CDR3 sequence: CASNYGSGRTNEQFF. The CDR3 DNA reads as TGTGCCAGCAATTACGGTAGCGGGAGAACGAATGAGCAGTTCTTC.

CDR3 sequence: CASFGRRYEQYF. The CDR3 DNA reads TGTGCCAGCTTCGGGAGGAGGTACGAGCAGTACTTC. The rearrangement joins TRBV27 to TRBJ2-7; TRBD2 aligns across 7 bases. In germline, CDR1 is MNHEY, CDR2 SMNVEV (reference sequence). The CDR3 consists of 12 residues. The V gene end was trimmed by 8 bases and the J gene end by 4 bases; junction bases not matched to a gene: 5.

V usage is TRBV27 and J usage is TRBJ2-1; 11 positions match TRBD2. The CDR3 totals 15 residues. V gave up 3 bases and J gave up 15 bases; unmatched junction bases: 13. The germline V gene encodes CDR1 MNHEY and CDR2 SMNVEV (reference sequence). The CDR3 DNA reads TGTGCCAGCAGTTTCGCTTTCTCGACTAGCGGGGTTTGGTTCTTC. Its translation is CASSFAFSTSGVWFF.

The gene calls are TRBV27 and TRBJ2-1; perhaps TRBD2 as D (5 bases). Germline assignment: CDR1 MNHEY and CDR2 SMNVEV (reference sequence). Between the trimmed V and J ends, which lost 5 bases and 0 bases, there was a span of 14 bases. The CDR3 is 16 amino acids. The CDR3 protein is CASSPVEASSYNEQFF. CDR3 DNA sequence: TGTGCCAGCAGTCCCGTGGAGGCAAGCTCCTACAATGAGCAGTTCTTC.

The V gene is TRBV6-6, the J gene TRBJ2-1; D remains unclear. CDR3 length: 14 residues. The germline V gene encodes CDR1 MNHNY and CDR2 SVGAGI (reference sequence). With 0 bases removed from V and 3 bases from J, the gap between germline ends came to 6 bases. CDR3 amino acids: CASSYSQDYNEQFF. CDR3 nucleotide sequence: TGTGCCAGCAGTTACTCTCAAGACTACAATGAGCAGTTCTTC.

V and J are TRBV4-1 and TRBJ1-2; D is unclear. The length of the CDR3 is 16 residues. V shed 5 bases and J shed 4 bases, with 20 bases lying between them. The germline V gene has CDR1 MGHRA and CDR2 YSYEKL. The CDR3 sequence is CASSLRVGNAAYGYTF. The CDR3, as DNA: TGCGCCAGCAGCTTAAGAGTTGGGAACGCGGCCTATGGCTACACCTTC.

This clone was found a few times. The chain is built from TRBV15 and TRBJ2-2, with 10 bases lining up with TRBD2. V lost 8 bases and J lost 3; bases outside the gene matches: 21. Germline-derived CDR1 and CDR2 are LNHNV and YYDKDF (reference sequence). This CDR3 has 20 amino acids. CDR3 nucleotides: TGTGCCACCGTCGAACGGGGTTCCGAATCCGGGACTAGCGACACCGGGGAGCTGTTTTTT. This translates into CATVERGSESGTSDTGELFF.

The chain is built from TRBV25-1 and TRBJ2-7; 9 bases align to TRBD1. The J segment lost 1 base and the V segment lost 4 bases, leaving 8 bases of the junction unmatched. The CDR3 consists of 16 residues. CDR1 and CDR2 from the germline V gene are MGHDK and SYGVNS. CDR3 amino acids: CASSGQSGTGSYEQYF. CDR3 DNA sequence: TGTGCCAGCAGTGGACAATCCGGGACAGGGTCCTACGAGCAGTACTTC.

The chain combines TRBV6-1 with TRBJ2-7; D is perhaps TRBD1 or TRBD2 (5 bases each). This CDR3 is built from 14 residues. Germline lookup yields CDR1 MNHNS and CDR2 SASEGT. V was clipped by 2 bases and J by 5 bases, with 13 bases between them. The CDR3 sequence is CASSEPREPHEQYF. CDR3 nucleotides: TGTGCCAGCAGTGAACCCAGGGAGCCCCACGAGCAGTACTTC.